This entry describes one T cell receptor beta chain. What it binds is not known. The data were taken from a study of regulatory and conventional T cells in RAG deficiency. Study-wide results and limits: Omenn syndrome and CID/AS patients had roughly 100-fold fewer unique Treg TCR beta sequences, versus around 10-fold elsewhere. In Omenn syndrome, sorted "Tregs" may be peripherally activated cells. Control T-cell subsets had markedly higher Shannon entropy and lower Simpson indices than RAG-deficient patients.

CDR1 and CDR2 from the germline V gene are LNHNV and YYDKDF (reference sequence). V shed 4 bases and J shed 2 bases, with 12 bases lying between them. There are 16 residues in the CDR3. Sequencing was performed with immunoSEQ multiplex PCR; in TCRdb, only in-frame clones are kept and a portion is missing. The sample lists about 30,000 clones, around 90% occurring once. The same sample was also studied in work on regulatory T cells. This second report adds: Primers: 52 TRBV forward and 13 TRBJ reverse.

The sequenced sample was CD8+ T cells sorted from blood. The V call is TRBV15, the J call TRBJ1-6, with D maybe TRBD1 (6 bases). The sequence came from a human donor in good health. CDR3 sequence (DNA): TGTGCCACCAGCACCCGACAGGCTACCTATAATTCACCCCTCCACTTT. Its translation: CATSTRQATYNSPLHF.